This TCR beta chain was recorded in a study of technical replicates of blood from four donors. This clone was observed a few times. This CDR3 spans 15 amino acids. Deletions cut 7 bases from V and 0 bases from J, with 16 bases between. Germline lookup yields CDR1 SEHNR and CDR2 FQNEAQ (reference sequence). Profiling relied on immunoSEQ multiplex PCR, and the TCRdb table lists in-frame clones only, not all of them. This repertoire shows around 53,000 clones, 86% found once; its top ten account for 5.6%. The clonotype originates from a human donor in good health. Some clones in this sample may be carry-over from other donors' samples. The chain couples TRBV7-9 to TRBJ2-7; tentatively, D is TRBD1 (7 bases). The sample comprised PBMCs. The CDR3 reads CASTIGQGGSYEQYF. The CDR3 DNA reads as TGTGCCAGCACCATAGGGCAGGGGGGCTCCTACGAGCAGTACTTC.